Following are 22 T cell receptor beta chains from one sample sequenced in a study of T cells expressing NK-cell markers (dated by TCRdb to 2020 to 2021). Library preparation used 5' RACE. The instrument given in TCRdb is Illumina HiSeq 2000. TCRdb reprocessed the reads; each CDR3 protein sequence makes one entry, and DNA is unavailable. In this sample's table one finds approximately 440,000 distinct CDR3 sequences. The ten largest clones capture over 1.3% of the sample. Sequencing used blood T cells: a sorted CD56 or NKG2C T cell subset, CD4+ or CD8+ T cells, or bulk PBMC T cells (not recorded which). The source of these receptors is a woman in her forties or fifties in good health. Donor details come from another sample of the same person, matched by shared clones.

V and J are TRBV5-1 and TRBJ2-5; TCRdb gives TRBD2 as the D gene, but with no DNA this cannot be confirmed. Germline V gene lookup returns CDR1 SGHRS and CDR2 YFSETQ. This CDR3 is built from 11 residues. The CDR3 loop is CASSKGLIKYF.

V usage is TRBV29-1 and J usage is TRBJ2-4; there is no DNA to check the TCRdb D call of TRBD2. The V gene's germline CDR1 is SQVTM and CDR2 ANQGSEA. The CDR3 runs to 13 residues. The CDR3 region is CSDSQRLEAIQYF.

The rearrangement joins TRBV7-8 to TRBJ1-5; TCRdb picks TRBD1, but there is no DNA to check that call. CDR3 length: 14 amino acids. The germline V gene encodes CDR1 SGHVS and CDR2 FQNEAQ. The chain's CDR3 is CASSLTRENQPQHF.

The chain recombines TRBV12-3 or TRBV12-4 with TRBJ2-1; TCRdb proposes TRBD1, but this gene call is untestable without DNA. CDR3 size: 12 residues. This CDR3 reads CASSIGAPEQFF.

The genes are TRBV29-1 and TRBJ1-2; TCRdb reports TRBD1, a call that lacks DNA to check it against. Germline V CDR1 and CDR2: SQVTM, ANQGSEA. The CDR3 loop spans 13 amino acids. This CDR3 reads CSVRQGTSYGYTF.

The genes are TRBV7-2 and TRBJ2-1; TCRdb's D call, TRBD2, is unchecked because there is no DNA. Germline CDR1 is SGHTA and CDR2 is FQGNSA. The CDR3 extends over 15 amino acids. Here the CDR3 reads CASSLTGTRGNEQFF.

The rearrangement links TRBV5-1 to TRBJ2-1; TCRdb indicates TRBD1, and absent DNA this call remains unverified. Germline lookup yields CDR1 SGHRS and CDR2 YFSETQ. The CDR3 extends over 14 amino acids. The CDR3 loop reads CASSLGQGQDEQFF. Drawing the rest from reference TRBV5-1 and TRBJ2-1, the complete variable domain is KAGVTQTPRYLIKTRGQQVTLSCSPISGHRSVSWYQQTPGQGLQFLFEYFSETQRNKGNFPGRFSGRQFSNSRSEMNVSTLELGDSALYLCASSLGQGQDEQFFGPGTRLTVL.

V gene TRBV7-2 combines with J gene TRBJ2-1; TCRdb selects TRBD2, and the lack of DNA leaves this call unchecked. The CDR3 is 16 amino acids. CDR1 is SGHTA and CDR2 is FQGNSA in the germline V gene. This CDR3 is CASSLRTRAQYHEQFF.

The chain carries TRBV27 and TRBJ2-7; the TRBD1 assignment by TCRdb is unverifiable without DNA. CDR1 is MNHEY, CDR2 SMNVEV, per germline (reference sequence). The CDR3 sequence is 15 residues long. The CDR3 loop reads CASSLFGQGPGEQYF.

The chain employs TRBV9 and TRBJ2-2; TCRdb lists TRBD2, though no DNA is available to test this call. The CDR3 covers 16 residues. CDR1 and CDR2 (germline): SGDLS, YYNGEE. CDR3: CASSANSGSSTGELFF. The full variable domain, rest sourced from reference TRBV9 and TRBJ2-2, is DSGVTQTPKHLITATGQRVTLRCSPRSGDLSVYWYQQSLDQGLQFLIQYYNGEERAKGNILERFSAQQFPDLHSELNLSSLELGDSALYFCASSANSGSSTGELFFGEGSRLTVL.

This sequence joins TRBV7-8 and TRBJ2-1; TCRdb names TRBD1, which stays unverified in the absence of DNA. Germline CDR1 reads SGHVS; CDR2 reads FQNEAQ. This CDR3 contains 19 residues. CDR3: CASSLARASGTGGRSEQFF.

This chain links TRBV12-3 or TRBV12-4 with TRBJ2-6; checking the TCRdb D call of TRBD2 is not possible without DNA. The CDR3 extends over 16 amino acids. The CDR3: CASTLAGGSGANVLTF.

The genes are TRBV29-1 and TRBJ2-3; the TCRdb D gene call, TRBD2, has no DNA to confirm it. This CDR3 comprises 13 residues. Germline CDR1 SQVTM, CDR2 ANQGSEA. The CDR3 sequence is CSVPASGRPMQYF.

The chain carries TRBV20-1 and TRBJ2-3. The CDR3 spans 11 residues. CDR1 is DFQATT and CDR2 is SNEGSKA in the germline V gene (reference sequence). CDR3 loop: CSARDPQAQYF.

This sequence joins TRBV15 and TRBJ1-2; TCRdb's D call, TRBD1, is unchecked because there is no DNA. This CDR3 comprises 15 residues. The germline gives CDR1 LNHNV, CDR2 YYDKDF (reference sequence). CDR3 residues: CATSREGSGNYGYTF.

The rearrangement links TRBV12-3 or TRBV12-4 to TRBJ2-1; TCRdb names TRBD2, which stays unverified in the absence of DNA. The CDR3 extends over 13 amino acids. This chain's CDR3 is CASSPQRTYEQFF.

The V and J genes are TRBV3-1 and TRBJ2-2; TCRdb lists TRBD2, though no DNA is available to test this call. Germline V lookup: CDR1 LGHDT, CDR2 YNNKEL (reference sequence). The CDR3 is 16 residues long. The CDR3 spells CASSQLPGPHTGELFF.

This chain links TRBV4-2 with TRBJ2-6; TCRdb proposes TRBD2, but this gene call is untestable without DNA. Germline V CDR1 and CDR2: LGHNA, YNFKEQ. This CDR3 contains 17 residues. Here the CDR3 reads CASRRSGGSSGANVLTF.

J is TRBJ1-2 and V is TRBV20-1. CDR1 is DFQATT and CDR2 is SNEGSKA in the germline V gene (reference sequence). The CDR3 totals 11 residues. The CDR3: CSARDPRGYTF.

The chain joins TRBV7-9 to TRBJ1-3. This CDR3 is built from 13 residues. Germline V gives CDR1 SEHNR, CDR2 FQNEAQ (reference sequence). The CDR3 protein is CASSLVGGNTIYF.

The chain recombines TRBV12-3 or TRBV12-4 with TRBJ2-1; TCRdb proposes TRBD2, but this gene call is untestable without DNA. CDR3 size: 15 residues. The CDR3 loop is CASSWEGRGMNEQFF.

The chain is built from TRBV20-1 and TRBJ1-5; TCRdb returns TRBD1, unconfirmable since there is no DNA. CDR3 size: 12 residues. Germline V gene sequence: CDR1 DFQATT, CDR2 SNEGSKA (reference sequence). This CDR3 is CSAGQGDQPQHF.